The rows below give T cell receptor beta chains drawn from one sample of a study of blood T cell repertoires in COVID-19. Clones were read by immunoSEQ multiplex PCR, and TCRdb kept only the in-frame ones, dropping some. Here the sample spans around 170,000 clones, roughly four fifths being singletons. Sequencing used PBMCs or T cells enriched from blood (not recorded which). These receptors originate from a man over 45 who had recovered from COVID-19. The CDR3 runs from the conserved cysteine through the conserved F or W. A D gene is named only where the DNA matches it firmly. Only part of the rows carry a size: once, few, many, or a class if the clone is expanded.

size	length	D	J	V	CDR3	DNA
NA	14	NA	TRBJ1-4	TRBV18	CASSPGATNEKLFF	TGTGCCAGCTCACCCGGGGCAACTAATGAAAAACTGTTTTTT
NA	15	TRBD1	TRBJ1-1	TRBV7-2	CASSPRQGGNTEAFF	TGTGCCAGCAGCCCTCGACAGGGGGGGAACACTGAAGCTTTCTTT
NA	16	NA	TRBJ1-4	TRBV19	CASSTIGPRANEKLFF	TGTGCCAGTAGTACCATTGGCCCTCGGGCTAATGAAAAACTGTTTTTT
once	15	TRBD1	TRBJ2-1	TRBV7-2	CASSFGTGALNEQFF	TGTGCCAGCAGCTTTGGGACAGGGGCACTCAATGAGCAGTTCTTC
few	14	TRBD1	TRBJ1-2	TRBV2	CASSGDRGKGGYTF	TGTGCCAGCAGTGGGGACAGGGGAAAGGGTGGCTACACCTTC
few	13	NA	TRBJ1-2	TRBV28	CASSLGHKDGYTF	TGTGCCAGCAGTTTGGGGCACAAGGATGGCTACACCTTC
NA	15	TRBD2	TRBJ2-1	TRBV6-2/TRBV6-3	CASSYGRGGTGEQFF	TGTGCCAGCAGTTATGGGCGGGGGGGGACCGGTGAGCAGTTCTTC
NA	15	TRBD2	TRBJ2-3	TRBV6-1	CASSEVAGGLDTQYF	TGTGCCAGCAGTGAAGTAGCGGGGGGGCTAGATACGCAGTATTTT
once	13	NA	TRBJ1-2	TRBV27	CASRDSAGYGYTF	TGTGCCAGCAGAGACTCGGCAGGGTATGGCTACACCTTC
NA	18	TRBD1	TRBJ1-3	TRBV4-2	CASSQEVSRQGAGNTIYF	TGTGCCAGCAGCCAAGAAGTTTCGAGACAGGGGGCTGGAAACACCATATATTTT
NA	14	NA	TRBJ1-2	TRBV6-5	CASRIEGGTYGYTF	TGTGCCAGCAGGATCGAAGGGGGAACCTATGGCTACACCTTC
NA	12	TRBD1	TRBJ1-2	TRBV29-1	CSVDQGARSYTF	TGCAGCGTTGACCAGGGGGCAAGGAGCTACACCTTC
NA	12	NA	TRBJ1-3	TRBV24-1	CATSDSGNTIYF	TGTGCCACCAGTGATTCAGGAAACACCATATATTTT
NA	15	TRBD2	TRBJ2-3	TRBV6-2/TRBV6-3	CASSLRGVSTDTQYF	TGTGCCAGCAGCCTCCGGGGGGTCAGCACAGATACGCAGTATTTT
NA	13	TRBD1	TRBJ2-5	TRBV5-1	CASSPGQKETQYF	TGCGCCAGCAGCCCGGGACAGAAAGAGACCCAGTACTTC
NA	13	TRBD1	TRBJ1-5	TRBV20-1	CSASGGGYQPQHF	TGCAGTGCCAGTGGAGGGGGCTATCAGCCCCAGCATTTT
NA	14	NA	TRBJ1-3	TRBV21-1	CASSAQTGRNTIYF	TGTGCCAGCAGCGCGCAGACAGGGAGAAACACCATATATTTT